The T cell receptor beta chain under discussion was sequenced for a study of blood T cells in healthy people across ages. General study points: Age brought a roughly linear fall in TCR beta diversity measured per million T cells. Unsorted PBMCs prevented conclusive naive versus antigen-experienced comparison.

The CDR3 has 14 amino acids. Points on this clonotype: The target antigen is unknown.

The use of a sample-barcoded 5' primer and a J-beta primer mix characterized a second PCR of roughly 7 to 12 cycles. Each cDNA molecule carried a tag from a template-switch adaptor that contained 12 random nucleotides. In TCRdb, the 5' RACE reads were re-called with MiXCR into one record per CDR3 protein. This table has more than 700,000 distinct CDR3 sequences, 35% to 50% appearing once. Sequenced: blood. The chain uses TRBV21-1 and TRBJ2-5; the table calls TRBD1, which could not be checked here. The DNA end is more similar to TRBJ2-7, so the J call may be wrong. TRBV21-1 is recorded as a pseudogene. The TCR originated in an elderly man in good health. The CDR3 protein is CASPVRDDNYEQYF. The CDR3 DNA follows: TGTGCCAGCCCCGTTCGGGACGACAACTACGAGCAGTACTTC.